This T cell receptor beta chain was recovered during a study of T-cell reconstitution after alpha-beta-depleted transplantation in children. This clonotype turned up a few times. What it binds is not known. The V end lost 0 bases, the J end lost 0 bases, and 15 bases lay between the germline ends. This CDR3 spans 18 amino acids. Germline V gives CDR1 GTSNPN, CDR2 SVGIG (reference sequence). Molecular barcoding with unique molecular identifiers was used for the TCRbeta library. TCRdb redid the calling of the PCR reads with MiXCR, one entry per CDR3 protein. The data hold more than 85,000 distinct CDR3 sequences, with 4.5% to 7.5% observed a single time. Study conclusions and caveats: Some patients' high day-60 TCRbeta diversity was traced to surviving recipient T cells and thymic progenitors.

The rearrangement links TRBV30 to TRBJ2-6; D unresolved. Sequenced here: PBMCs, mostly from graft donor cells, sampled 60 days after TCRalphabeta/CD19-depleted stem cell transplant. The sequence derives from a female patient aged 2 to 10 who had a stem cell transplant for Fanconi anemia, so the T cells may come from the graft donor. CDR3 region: CAWSVLRLRSSGANVLTF. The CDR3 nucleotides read TGTGCCTGGAGTGTACTCCGATTACGCAGCTCTGGGGCCAACGTCCTGACTTTC.